The rows below give T cell receptor beta chains drawn from one sample of a study of blood T cell repertoires in COVID-19. Clones were sequenced by immunoSEQ multiplex PCR, and TCRdb holds only the in-frame ones, with some missing. The sample holds a few hundred thousand clones, approximately 81% seen once. Sequencing used peripheral blood. Receptor source: a woman younger than 35 with acute or convalescent COVID-19. CDR3s include the opening cysteine and the closing phenylalanine or tryptophan. The order of the fields is D gene, J gene, clone size, V gene, CDR3 length, CDR3 DNA, CDR3 protein. D genes are given only for firm matches. A clone size is listed for some rows: how often the clone was seen (once, few, many), or a class if it is expanded.

>TRBD1|TRBJ1-6|.|TRBV5-1|15
TGCGCCAGCAGCTTGGACGGACAGGGTTATTCACCCCTCCACTTT
CASSLDGQGYSPLHF
>TRBD1|TRBJ1-3|many|TRBV9|15
TGTGCCAGCAGCGGGGGACAGGGCCCTGGAAACACCATATATTTT
CASSGGQGPGNTIYF
>.|TRBJ1-2|.|TRBV5-4|14
TGTGCCAGCAGCGCGGACAAAGCCAACTATGGCTACACCTTC
CASSADKANYGYTF
>TRBD2|TRBJ2-7|.|TRBV6-5|16
TGTGCCAGCAGTTACTCGGAAACTAGCGGGACGTGCGAGCAGTACTTC
CASSYSETSGTCEQYF
>TRBD2|TRBJ2-7|.|TRBV14|14
TGTGCCAGCAGCCAAGAGACTAGCGGGATCGAGCAGTACTTC
CASSQETSGIEQYF
>TRBD1|TRBJ2-7|.|TRBV5-4|16
TGTGCCAGCGAACTAATACGGGACAGTCACTCCTACGAGCAGTACTTC
CASELIRDSHSYEQYF
>.|TRBJ2-4|.|TRBV30|12
TGTGCCTCAAGGGAGGACCTAAACATTCAGTACTTC
CASREDLNIQYF
>TRBD1|TRBJ2-7|.|TRBV30|14
TGTGCCTGGAGAATGACAGGGGCCTTCTACGAGCAGTACTTC
CAWRMTGAFYEQYF
>.|TRBJ2-3|.|TRBV2|10
TGTGCCAGCAGTGCCCGAAGACTTGTATTT
CASSARRLVF
>.|TRBJ2-1|.|TRBV15|14
TGTGCCACCCGAAGGAGTAGCGGCTACAATGAGCAGTTCTTC
CATRRSSGYNEQFF
>.|TRBJ1-4|.|TRBV5-5|15
TGTGCCAGCAGCTTGCAGTTACGAGAGGGAGAAAAACTGTTTTTT
CASSLQLREGEKLFF
>.|TRBJ1-1|.|TRBV6-5|13
TGTGCCAGCAGTACTAAGCCGGGGACTGAAGCTTTCTTT
CASSTKPGTEAFF
>.|TRBJ1-2|few|TRBV18|13
TGTGCCAGCTCAATTGGACAGCTATCGGGCTACACCTTC
CASSIGQLSGYTF
>.|TRBJ1-3|few|TRBV7-3|14
TGTGCCAGCAGCTTACAGGGTTCTGGAAACACCATATATTTT
CASSLQGSGNTIYF
>TRBD1|TRBJ1-5|.|TRBV7-2|14
TGTGCCAGCAGCCGGACAGGGCACAATCAGCCCCAGCATTTT
CASSRTGHNQPQHF
>TRBD1|TRBJ2-2|.|TRBV12-3/TRBV12-4|13
TGTGCCAGCAGTTTACAGGGGGCCCGGGAGCTGTTTTTT
CASSLQGARELFF
>.|TRBJ1-5|many|TRBV30|13
TGTGCCTGGAGTCTTCAGGTTGATCAGCCCCAGCATTTT
CAWSLQVDQPQHF
>.|TRBJ1-1|once|TRBV4-2|13
TGTGCCAGCAGCCAAGCACTTTGGACTGAAGCTTTCTTT
CASSQALWTEAFF
>.|TRBJ2-3|once|TRBV5-1|15
TGCGCCAGCAGCTTGGGGGTCGGGGGCACAGATACGCAGTATTTT
CASSLGVGGTDTQYF
>TRBD2|TRBJ2-2|.|TRBV30|14
TGTGCCTGGGACCTAGCGGGAGGTCACGGGGAGCTGTTTTTT
CAWDLAGGHGELFF
>TRBD2|TRBJ2-2|.|TRBV27|20
TGTGCCAGCAGAAATTCTAAGGGGCTAGCGGGAGTGTCGAACACCGGGGAGCTGTTTTTT
CASRNSKGLAGVSNTGELFF
>TRBD1|TRBJ1-5|.|TRBV5-8|15
TGTGCCAGCAGCTTCGGGACAGAAGCCAATCAGCCCCAGCATTTT
CASSFGTEANQPQHF
>.|TRBJ1-2|.|TRBV19|14
TGTGCCAGTACGTCCAGGGAACCCCGCTATGGCTACACCTTC
CASTSREPRYGYTF
>TRBD1|TRBJ1-2|.|TRBV6-6|12
TGTGCCAGCACGGGACAGATATATGGCTACACCTTC
CASTGQIYGYTF
>.|TRBJ1-3|.|TRBV7-6|14
TGTGCCAGCGGGGCGCCATCCTCTGGAAACACCATATATTTT
CASGAPSSGNTIYF
>.|TRBJ2-5|.|TRBV5-1|14
TGCGCCAGCAGCCGCGATACAGGGATGCGGACCCAGTACTTC
CASSRDTGMRTQYF
>.|TRBJ2-7|.|TRBV27|15
TGTGCCAGCAGTTTACTCGGCAGGGGAGCGTACGAGCAGTACTTC
CASSLLGRGAYEQYF
>TRBD2|TRBJ2-7|.|TRBV15|17
TGTGCCACCAGCAGCTTCTTTTTCGGCGCGGGGGTCTACGAGCAGTACTTC
CATSSFFFGAGVYEQYF
>.|TRBJ1-1|.|TRBV3-1/TRBV3-2|12
TGTGCCAGCAGCCCACAGGGTACTGAAGCTTTCTTT
CASSPQGTEAFF
>TRBD1|TRBJ1-1|.|TRBV10-3|13
TGTGCCATTGGGGGACAGGGGGGCGCTGAAGCTTTCTTT
CAIGGQGGAEAFF
>TRBD2|TRBJ2-1|few|TRBV4-3|18
TGCGCCAGCAGCCAAGAAACCGGGACTAGCGGGAGGTACAATGAGCAGTTCTTC
CASSQETGTSGRYNEQFF
>.|TRBJ1-2|.|TRBV6-5|14
TGTGCCAGCAGCAGCAGGGTCTTGGTTTATGGCTACACCTTC
CASSSRVLVYGYTF
>TRBD1|TRBJ2-3|once|TRBV29-1|16
TGCAGCGTACCCGGGACAGCCTCCGCGGGCACAGATACGCAGTATTTT
CSVPGTASAGTDTQYF
>TRBD2|TRBJ2-5|.|TRBV20-1|15
TGCAGTGCTAGTAGTCTAGCGGGAGTCCAAGAGACCCAGTACTTC
CSASSLAGVQETQYF
>TRBD1|TRBJ1-4|.|TRBV27|14
TGTGCCAGCAGTTTCGGGACAGGGTTTGAAAAACTGTTTTTT
CASSFGTGFEKLFF